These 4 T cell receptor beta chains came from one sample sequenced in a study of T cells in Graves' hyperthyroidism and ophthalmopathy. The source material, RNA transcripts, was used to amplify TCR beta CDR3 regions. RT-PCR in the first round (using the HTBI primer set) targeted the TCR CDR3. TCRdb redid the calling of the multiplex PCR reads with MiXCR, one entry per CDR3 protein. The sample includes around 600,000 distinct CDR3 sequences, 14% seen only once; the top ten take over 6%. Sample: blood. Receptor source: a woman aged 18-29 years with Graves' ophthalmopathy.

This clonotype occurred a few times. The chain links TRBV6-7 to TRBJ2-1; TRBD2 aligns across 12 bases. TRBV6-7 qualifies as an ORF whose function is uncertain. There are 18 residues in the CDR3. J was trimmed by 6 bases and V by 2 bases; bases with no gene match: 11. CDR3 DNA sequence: TGTGCCAGCAGTTACACCAGGACTAGCGGGGCTCTTATCAATGAGCAGTTCTTC. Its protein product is CASSYTRTSGALINEQFF.

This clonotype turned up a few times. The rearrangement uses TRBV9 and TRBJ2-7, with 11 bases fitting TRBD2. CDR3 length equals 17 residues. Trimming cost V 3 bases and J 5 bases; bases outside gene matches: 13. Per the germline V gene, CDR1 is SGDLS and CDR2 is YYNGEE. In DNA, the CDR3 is TGTGCCAGCAGCGAGTCCTCTAGCGGGAGGCCTGCTAACGAGCAGTACTTC. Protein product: CASSESSSGRPANEQYF.

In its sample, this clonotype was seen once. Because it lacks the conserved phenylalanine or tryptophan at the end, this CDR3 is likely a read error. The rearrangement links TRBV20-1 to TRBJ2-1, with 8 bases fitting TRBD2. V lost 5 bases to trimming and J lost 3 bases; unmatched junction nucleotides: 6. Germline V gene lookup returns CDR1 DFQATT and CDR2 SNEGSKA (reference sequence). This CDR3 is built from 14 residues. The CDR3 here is CSAPSGTSYNEQFL. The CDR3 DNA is TGCAGTGCTCCCTCCGGGACTAGCTACAATGAGCAGTTCCTC.

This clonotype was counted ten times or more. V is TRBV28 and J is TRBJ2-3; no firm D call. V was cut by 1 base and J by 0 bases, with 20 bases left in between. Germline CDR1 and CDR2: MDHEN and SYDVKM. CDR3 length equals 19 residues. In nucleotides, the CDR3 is TGTGCCAGCAGTTTATCCTTCGACGCGGAGACCTTAAGCACAGATACGCAGTATTTT. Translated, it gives CASSLSFDAETLSTDTQYF.